Listed below are T cell receptor beta chains from one sample, sequenced in a study of blood T cell repertoires in COVID-19. Sequencing used immunoSEQ multiplex PCR; TCRdb keeps in-frame clones, though not all of them. This sample has 200,000 to 300,000 clones, with 88% found just once. The sequencing input was peripheral blood. All receptors come from an elderly man with acute or convalescent COVID-19. Both conserved end residues are part of each CDR3. A D gene is named only where the DNA matches it firmly. Clone sizes are given selectively: once, few, many, or a class where the clone is expanded.

v_gene,d_gene,j_gene,abundance,CDR3aa,CDR3nt
TRBV5-1,NA,TRBJ1-3,NA,CASSPEGGGSGNTIYF,TGCGCCAGCAGCCCGGAGGGAGGGGGCTCTGGAAACACCATATATTTT
TRBV5-1,NA,TRBJ1-6,NA,CASIQDSSYNSPLHF,TGCGCCAGCATCCAGGACAGCTCCTATAATTCACCCCTCCACTTT
TRBV29-1,TRBD2,TRBJ2-3,NA,CSVDSPGGLAGGSRGTDTQYF,TGCAGCGTTGATTCCCCAGGAGGACTAGCGGGGGGAAGTAGGGGCACAGATACGCAGTATTTT
TRBV18,TRBD2,TRBJ2-1,NA,CASSPRTSGYNEQFF,TGTGCCAGCTCACCAAGGACTAGCGGCTACAATGAGCAGTTCTTC
TRBV2,TRBD1,TRBJ1-6,NA,CASLGQGFRSPLHF,TGTGCCAGCCTGGGACAGGGTTTTCGATCACCCCTCCACTTT
TRBV19,TRBD2,TRBJ2-3,NA,CASRLAGGSTDTQYF,TGTGCCAGTAGGCTAGCGGGGGGGTCCACAGATACGCAGTATTTT
TRBV3-1/TRBV3-2,NA,TRBJ2-2,once,CASSPLETLGTGELFF,TGTGCCAGCAGCCCCTTGGAGACCCTTGGCACCGGGGAGCTGTTTTTT
TRBV11-2,TRBD1,TRBJ2-5,NA,CASSMSTGGKETQYF,TGTGCCAGCAGCATGTCGACAGGGGGTAAAGAGACCCAGTACTTC
TRBV7-6,NA,TRBJ2-2,NA,CASSLALGGANTGELFF,TGTGCCAGCAGCTTAGCGTTGGGCGGGGCGAACACCGGGGAGCTGTTTTTT
TRBV3-1/TRBV3-2,NA,TRBJ2-5,NA,CASSQEPDSQETQYF,TGTGCCAGCAGCCAAGAGCCGGACAGCCAAGAGACCCAGTACTTC
TRBV15,NA,TRBJ1-3,NA,CATSRGPGSGNTIYF,TGTGCCACCAGCAGAGGTCCAGGATCGGGAAACACCATATATTTT
TRBV9,TRBD2,TRBJ2-3,NA,CASSPRTSGGWDTQYF,TGTGCCAGCAGCCCTCGGACTAGCGGGGGGTGGGATACGCAGTATTTT
TRBV3-1/TRBV3-2,TRBD1,TRBJ2-1,once,CASSQFSGTGNNEQFF,TGTGCCAGCAGCCAATTCTCCGGGACAGGAAACAATGAGCAGTTCTTC
TRBV24-1,NA,TRBJ2-2,once,CATSDSYSLLGELFF,TGTGCCACCAGTGATTCCTACTCCCTTCTAGGGGAGCTGTTTTTT
TRBV29-1,TRBD1,TRBJ1-2,NA,CSVMTGGDYGYTF,TGCAGCGTAATGACAGGGGGAGACTATGGCTACACCTTC
TRBV27,TRBD1,TRBJ1-6,NA,CASSDRGHILHF,TGTGCCAGCAGTGACAGGGGCCACATCCTCCACTTT
TRBV2,TRBD2,TRBJ2-5,few,CASKDSGEETQYF,TGTGCCAGCAAGGATAGCGGGGAAGAGACCCAGTACTTC
TRBV9,NA,TRBJ2-3,once,CASSVVSLPTDTQYF,TGTGCCAGCAGCGTAGTTAGCCTCCCCACAGATACGCAGTATTTT
TRBV7-2,NA,TRBJ2-7,NA,CASSLSQVSSYEQYF,TGTGCCAGCAGCTTAAGCCAGGTCAGCTCCTACGAGCAGTACTTC
TRBV28,NA,TRBJ1-6,NA,CASSSGQINSPLHF,TGTGCCAGCAGTTCGGGACAAATTAATTCACCCCTCCACTTT
TRBV7-2,NA,TRBJ2-3,NA,CASSLESRGGGTDTQYF,TGTGCCAGCAGCTTAGAGTCAAGGGGGGGAGGCACAGATACGCAGTATTTT
TRBV7-2,TRBD1,TRBJ1-6,NA,CASSILPGQEGSPLHF,TGTGCCAGCAGCATCCTTCCGGGACAGGAGGGATCACCCCTCCACTTT
TRBV4-3,NA,TRBJ2-7,NA,CASSQDRQGGYEQYF,TGCGCCAGCAGCCAAGATCGGCAGGGGGGCTACGAGCAGTACTTC
TRBV4-1,NA,TRBJ1-1,NA,CASSQGAGRNTEAFF,TGCGCCAGCAGCCAAGGGGCAGGAAGGAACACTGAAGCTTTCTTT
TRBV6-2/TRBV6-3,NA,TRBJ2-1,NA,CASSYSGRGRNEQFF,TGTGCCAGCAGTTACTCAGGGAGAGGGAGGAATGAGCAGTTCTTC
TRBV19,TRBD1,TRBJ1-2,NA,CASRRQGLSNYGYTF,TGTGCCAGTAGACGACAGGGACTCTCTAACTATGGCTACACCTTC
TRBV11-2,NA,TRBJ1-4,NA,CASSYRGGKNEKLFF,TGTGCCAGCAGCTACCGGGGGGGCAAGAATGAAAAACTGTTTTTT
TRBV7-9,TRBD1,TRBJ2-7,NA,CASSSNRGSYEQYF,TGTGCCAGCAGCTCTAACAGGGGTTCCTACGAGCAGTACTTC
TRBV6-1,TRBD1,TRBJ1-4,NA,CASSELGTGVRGEKLFF,TGTGCCAGCAGTGAATTAGGGACAGGGGTGAGAGGTGAAAAACTGTTTTTT
TRBV19,NA,TRBJ1-2,NA,CASSIDFGGRRGYTF,TGTGCCAGTAGTATAGATTTTGGAGGGCGCCGAGGCTACACCTTC
TRBV15,NA,TRBJ2-5,NA,CATSRDRTTQYF,TGTGCCACCAGCAGAGATAGGACTACCCAGTACTTC
TRBV2,TRBD1,TRBJ1-2,once,CASSQATGGDYGYTF,TGTGCCAGCAGTCAAGCTACAGGGGGGGACTATGGCTACACCTTC
TRBV5-1,NA,TRBJ2-1,NA,CASSVGATSSYNEQFF,TGCGCCAGCAGCGTAGGGGCGACTAGCTCCTACAATGAGCAGTTCTTC
TRBV19,TRBD1,TRBJ2-3,NA,CASSIGGTGGGDTQYF,TGTGCCAGTAGTATTGGAGGGACAGGGGGAGGGGATACGCAGTATTTT
TRBV11-3,NA,TRBJ2-3,once,CASSQTGLLTDTQYF,TGTGCCAGCAGCCAAACGGGACTGTTAACAGATACGCAGTATTTT
TRBV19,NA,TRBJ1-1,NA,CASSGTGTGTPNTEAFF,TGTGCCAGTAGTGGAACCGGGACGGGGACACCGAACACTGAAGCTTTCTTT
TRBV6-2/TRBV6-3,NA,TRBJ1-2,NA,CASSPLPQGLYGYTF,TGTGCCAGCAGCCCACTCCCACAGGGACTATATGGCTACACCTTC
TRBV27,NA,TRBJ2-7,NA,CASSLDRRAYEQYF,TGTGCCAGCTCTCTCGACAGGCGCGCCTACGAGCAGTACTTC
TRBV5-1,NA,TRBJ2-3,once,CASSLSGIRTDTQYF,TGCGCCAGCAGCTTGTCAGGGATCCGCACAGATACGCAGTATTTT
TRBV27,NA,TRBJ1-3,NA,CASSLRFSGNTIYF,TGTGCCAGCAGTTTACGGTTCTCTGGAAACACCATATATTTT
TRBV18,NA,TRBJ2-3,NA,CASSPMGRETDTQYF,TGTGCCAGCTCACCAATGGGAAGGGAGACAGATACGCAGTATTTT
TRBV29-1,NA,TRBJ2-1,NA,CSVYQLGTQFF,TGCAGCGTCTACCAGCTAGGGACTCAGTTCTTC
TRBV5-5,TRBD2,TRBJ2-7,NA,CASSPTSGERGEQYF,TGTGCCAGCAGCCCTACTAGCGGGGAGCGTGGCGAGCAGTACTTC
TRBV7-8,NA,TRBJ1-2,NA,CASSLDRHRERAF,TGTGCCAGCAGCTTAGATCGGCACAGGGAAAGGGCATTC
TRBV11-1,TRBD1,TRBJ2-1,NA,CASSLRTGYDNEQFF,TGTGCCAGCAGCCTCCGGACAGGGTACGACAATGAGCAGTTCTTC
TRBV19,TRBD1,TRBJ1-1,NA,CASSNRLRGTVHTEAFF,TGTGCCAGTAGTAACCGCCTGCGAGGGACAGTTCACACTGAAGCTTTCTTT
TRBV9,NA,TRBJ2-2,NA,CASSVSGRENTGELFF,TGTGCCAGCAGCGTATCTGGCAGGGAGAACACCGGGGAGCTGTTTTTT
TRBV19,TRBD1,TRBJ2-7,NA,CASSIGGGQGSYEQYF,TGTGCCAGTAGTATAGGGGGGGGACAGGGGAGCTACGAGCAGTACTTC
TRBV7-9,NA,TRBJ1-4,NA,CASTPRAGSVEKLFF,TGTGCCAGCACCCCTCGAGCGGGATCAGTTGAAAAACTGTTTTTT
TRBV21-1,NA,TRBJ1-4,NA,CASSRRTGVGEKLFF,TGTGCCAGCAGCCGGCGGACAGGGGTTGGTGAAAAACTGTTTTTT